This TCR beta chain was observed in a study of T cell responses to AZD1222 COVID-19 vaccine. As for the study in general: Timing groups of about 4 and about 12 weeks for second doses were pooled. Whole-study results and caveats: Within unmutated variant regions lay the reported targets of nearly half of spike-specific TCRs. It was only after the peak T cell response that any repertoires were sampled. Donors were chiefly white British, with a greater number of females, and clonal diversity was perhaps underestimated.

The CDR3 covers 13 residues. Germline-derived CDR1 and CDR2 are ENHRY and SYGVKD. J was trimmed by 4 bases and V by 2 bases; bases with no gene match: 0. Some clones are missing from TCRdb's copy, which holds only in-frame ones; the method was immunoSEQ multiplex PCR. The sample lists roughly 100,000 clones; approximately 93% were seen once. Points on this clone: Antigen unknown.

The source is an adult in good health. The sample in question was peripheral blood, obtained on day 0 of AZD1222 vaccination. The chain has TRBV10-3 and TRBJ2-3, with 7 nucleotides matching TRBD1. The CDR3 reads CAISEDRADTQYF. The CDR3 DNA reads TGTGCCATCAGTGAGGACAGGGCAGATACGCAGTATTTT.